A single sample is the source of the 5 T cell receptor beta chains below, sequenced in a study of blood T cell repertoires in COVID-19. TCRdb's table, derived via immunoSEQ multiplex PCR, lists solely in-frame clones and lacks some. This table has about 300,000 clones, approximately 89% appearing once. Material: peripheral blood. The origin of the receptors is a woman between 25 and 40 years old who had recovered from COVID-19.

Only one count was recorded for this clone. This sequence joins TRBV9 and TRBJ2-3, with 11 bases matching TRBD2. The CDR3 sequence is 18 residues long. Trimming took 4 bases from V and 7 from J; bases not matched to a gene: 17. CDR1 and CDR2 from the germline V gene are SGDLS and YYNGEE. The CDR3, as DNA: TGTGCCAGCAGCTTCAACCCGGGACTAGCGGATGCATCAAATACGCAGTATTTT. Its translation: CASSFNPGLADASNTQYF.

The gene calls are TRBV5-5 and TRBJ1-2; D remains unclear. CDR1 and CDR2 from the germline V gene are SGHKS and YYEKEE (reference sequence). V lost 2 bases, J lost 7 bases, and 9 bases lay in between. CDR3 length: 12 residues. The CDR3 bases are TGTGCCAGCAGCTTCGGAGGAGGTGGCTACACCTTC. Residues: CASSFGGGGYTF.

The chain recombines TRBV28 with TRBJ2-3; 9 bases line up with TRBD2. Looked up from germline, CDR1 is MDHEN and CDR2 is SYDVKM. V dropped 5 bases and J dropped 4; count of bases not matched to a gene: 7. This CDR3 is built from 15 residues. The CDR3, as DNA: TGTGCCAGCAGTAGGCCGGGACTAGCTGCAGATACGCAGTATTTT. It encodes CASSRPGLAADTQYF.

With regard to this clone: Other DNA sequences of this sample code for an identical CDR3. The V and J genes are TRBV9 and TRBJ2-1; D is undetermined. Between the trimmed V and J ends, which lost 3 bases and 3 bases, there was a span of 7 bases. In germline, CDR1 is SGDLS, CDR2 YYNGEE. This CDR3 contains 13 residues. The CDR3 loop is CASSGSSYNEQFF. The DNA for the CDR3 is TGTGCCAGCAGCGGTAGCAGCTACAATGAGCAGTTCTTC.

This clone was detected once. This sequence joins TRBV5-6 and TRBJ2-7, with a tentative D call TRBD1 (6 bases). The CDR3 extends over 15 amino acids. V was trimmed by 4 bases and J by 3 bases, leaving 17 bases between them. Germline V gene sequence: CDR1 SGHDT, CDR2 YYEEEE. The CDR3 loop reads CASSSTGQFRYEQYF. The CDR3 DNA reads TGTGCCAGCAGCAGCACGGGACAATTTCGCTACGAGCAGTACTTC. The full variable domain, completed using reference TRBV5-6 and TRBJ2-7, is DAGVTQSPTHLIKTRGQQVTLRCSPKSGHDTVSWYQQALGQGPQFIFQYYEEEERQRGNFPDRFSGHQFPNYSSELNVNALLLGDSALYLCASSSTGQFRYEQYFGPGTRLTVT.